The rows below give T cell receptor beta chains drawn from one sample of a study of early T cells in non-severe SARS-CoV-2 infection. TCRdb ran MiXCR on the 5' RACE reads and lists one entry per CDR3 protein. Altogether approximately 60,000 distinct CDR3 sequences are present, about 10% being singletons, with the ten largest covering roughly an eighth. The sequences come from whole blood, collected at baseline. Receptors originate from an adult who was a healthcare worker with PCR-confirmed SARS-CoV-2 infection or an uninfected control (not recorded which). CDR3s include the opening cysteine and the closing phenylalanine or tryptophan. D genes are given only for firm matches. Some rows have no size entry. The others give once, few or many, or a class for an expanded clone.

d_call clone_size j_call v_call cdr3_nt cdr3_aa
TRBD1 - TRBJ2-5 TRBV7-2 TGTGCCAGCAGCCAATCATGGACAGGGGAGACCCAGTACTTC CASSQSWTGETQYF
- - TRBJ2-1 TRBV2 TGTGCCAGCCAGGTCACCCGCCACATGAGTGAGCAGTTCTTC CASQVTRHMSEQFF
- - TRBJ2-5 TRBV3-1 TGTGCCAGCAGCCAAACGTTCGGAGGGAAGAGACAAGAGACCCAGTACTTC CASSQTFGGKRQETQYF
- many TRBJ1-1 TRBV4-2 TGTGCCAGCAGCCAAGTAGGTTCCGGGAACACTGAAGCTTTCTTT CASSQVGSGNTEAFF
TRBD2 many TRBJ2-3 TRBV2 TGTGCCAGCAGTGGGCTAGCGGGAGGTACAGATACGCAGTATTTT CASSGLAGGTDTQYF
- many TRBJ1-2 TRBV11-2 TGTGCCAGCAGCTCATTGAGGGCGTCGAGCTATGGCTACACCTTC CASSSLRASSYGYTF
- - TRBJ2-7 TRBV7-2 TGTGCCAGCAGCACCCGCGGTTTAGGCGGATCCTACGAGCAGTACTTC CASSTRGLGGSYEQYF
- many TRBJ2-3 TRBV20-1 TGCAGTGCTAGAGATCTGCGACTAACAAACACAGATACGCAGTATTTT CSARDLRLTNTDTQYF
- - TRBJ1-5 TRBV19 TGTGCCAGTAGTATTACCTTCGACAGCCATAGCAATCAGCCCCAGCATTTT CASSITFDSHSNQPQHF
- few TRBJ1-2 TRBV19 TGTGCCAGTAGTATTAAAGGAGCTAACTATGGCTACACCTTC CASSIKGANYGYTF
TRBD2 many TRBJ2-2 TRBV12-5 TGTGCTAGTGGTGTCGGACTAGCGGGAGCCCTAATCACCGGGGAGCTGTTTTTT CASGVGLAGALITGELFF
- - TRBJ2-7 TRBV20-1 TGCAGTGCTAGTGGTACTAGTGGCGAGCAGTACTTC CSASGTSGEQYF
TRBD2 - TRBJ2-1 TRBV20-1 TGCAGTGCTCAGACTAGCGGGAGGGCGGGGAATGAGCAGTTCTTC CSAQTSGRAGNEQFF
TRBD1 - TRBJ1-6 TRBV10-3 TGTGCCATCAGTTCCGGACAGGGAGCTGGGTCACCCCTCCACTTT CAISSGQGAGSPLHF
- few TRBJ2-3 TRBV9 TGTGCCAGCAGCGTAGTACAGGGCACAGATACGCAGTATTTT CASSVVQGTDTQYF
TRBD1 - TRBJ1-1 TRBV12-3/TRBV12-4 TGTGCCAGCAGCCCTCGACAGGGAGGGACTGAAGCTTTCTTT CASSPRQGGTEAFF
- few TRBJ1-2 TRBV12-3/TRBV12-4 TGTGCCAGCAGGCCGGTATCGCCTAACTATGGCTACACCTTC CASRPVSPNYGYTF
TRBD2 - TRBJ2-7 TRBV29-1 TGCAGCGTTGAAGACCAGCGGGGGACCTACGAGCAGTACTTC CSVEDQRGTYEQYF
- many TRBJ2-7 TRBV25-1 TGTGCCAGCAGTGAAGACAGCTCCTACGAGCAGTACTTC CASSEDSSYEQYF
TRBD1 many TRBJ2-7 TRBV27 TGTGCCAGCAGTTTATCCGGGACAGGGGGCGAGCAGTACTTC CASSLSGTGGEQYF
- - TRBJ2-1 TRBV6-5 TGTGCCAGCAGTATGGGCGGCAATGAGCAGTTCTTC CASSMGGNEQFF
TRBD1 - TRBJ2-2 TRBV12-3/TRBV12-4 TGTGCCAGCAGTTTAGGGCAGGGGGTTAACACCGGGGAGCTGTTTTTT CASSLGQGVNTGELFF
- - TRBJ2-7 TRBV11-2 TGTGCCAGCAGCTTAGAGTTAGGGGCAGGGATATCCTACGAGCAGTACTTC CASSLELGAGISYEQYF
- - TRBJ2-7 TRBV20-1 TGCAGTGCCTCGGATCGTTCCATCTACGAGCAGTACTTC CSASDRSIYEQYF
- many TRBJ1-5 TRBV27 TGTGCCAGCAGTCCGAACCGTTACCGGCAGCCCCAGCATTTT CASSPNRYRQPQHF
TRBD2 few TRBJ2-7 TRBV27 TGTGCCAGCAGTTTATCGTGGCTAGCGGGCTACGAGCAGTACTTC CASSLSWLAGYEQYF
- many TRBJ1-1 TRBV18 TGTGCCAGCTCACCAAATATTGGGGGCCGGAACACTGAAGCTTTCTTT CASSPNIGGRNTEAFF
TRBD1 many TRBJ2-3 TRBV5-1 TGCGCCAGCAGCTTTAGACAGGGGGCCGATACGCAGTATTTT CASSFRQGADTQYF
- many TRBJ2-2 TRBV24-1 TGTGCCACCAGTGATCCGATGACGCAGAATGCCGGGGAGCTGTTTTTT CATSDPMTQNAGELFF
- many TRBJ1-2 TRBV7-8 TGTGCCAGCAGCTTATTCAGGACGGGCTATGGCTACACCTTC CASSLFRTGYGYTF